The source of this TCR beta chain is a study of blood T cell repertoires in COVID-19. Only in-frame clones appear in the TCRdb table, and some are missing; sequencing was by immunoSEQ multiplex PCR. The sample lists about 21,000 clones, 84% occurring once. The sample comprised peripheral blood. The TCR originated in a man aged 35-49 years with acute or convalescent COVID-19.

The CDR3 region is CASSYSNRRVRDEQYF. In DNA form, the CDR3 reads TGTGCCAGCAGTTACTCGAACCGCAGGGTCAGGGACGAGCAGTACTTC. The chain uses TRBV6-6 and TRBJ2-7, with D possibly being TRBD1 (5 bases). The CDR3 sequence is 16 residues long. Germline CDR1 is MNHNY and CDR2 is SVGAGI (reference sequence). V dropped 0 bases and J dropped 5 bases, with 17 bases sitting between them.